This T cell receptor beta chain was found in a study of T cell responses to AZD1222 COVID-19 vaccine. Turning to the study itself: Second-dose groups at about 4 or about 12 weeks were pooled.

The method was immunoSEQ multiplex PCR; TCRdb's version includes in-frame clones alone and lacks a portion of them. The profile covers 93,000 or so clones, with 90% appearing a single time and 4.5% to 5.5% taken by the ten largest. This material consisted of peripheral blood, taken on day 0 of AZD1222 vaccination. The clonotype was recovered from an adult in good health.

CDR3 loop: CASSPDYLSTDTQYF. DNA for the CDR3: TGTGCCAGCTCACCGGACTACCTTAGCACAGATACGCAGTATTTT. The chain carries TRBV18 and TRBJ2-3, with a weak D call TRBD2 (6 bases). The CDR3 totals 15 residues. Germline loops: CDR1 KGHSH, CDR2 LQKENI. Trimming removed 3 bases at V and 0 bases at J, with 10 bases between.